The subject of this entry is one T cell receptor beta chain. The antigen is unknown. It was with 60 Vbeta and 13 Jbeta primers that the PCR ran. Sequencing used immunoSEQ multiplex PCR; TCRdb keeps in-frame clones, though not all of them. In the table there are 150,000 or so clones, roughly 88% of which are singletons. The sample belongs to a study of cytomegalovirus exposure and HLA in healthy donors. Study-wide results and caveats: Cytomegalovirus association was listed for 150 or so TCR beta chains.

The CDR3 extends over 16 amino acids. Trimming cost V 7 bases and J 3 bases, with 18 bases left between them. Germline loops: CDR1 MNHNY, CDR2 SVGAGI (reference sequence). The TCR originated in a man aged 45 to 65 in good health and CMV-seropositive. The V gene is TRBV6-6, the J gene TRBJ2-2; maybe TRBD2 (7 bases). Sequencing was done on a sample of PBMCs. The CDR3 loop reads CASIPWGGGDTGELFF. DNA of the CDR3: TGTGCCAGCATCCCCTGGGGGGGCGGGGACACCGGGGAGCTGTTTTTT.